What follows are 7 T cell receptor beta chains derived from one specimen sequenced in a study of T cells in Graves' hyperthyroidism and ophthalmopathy. There were TCR beta CDR3 regions amplified from RNA transcripts. A set of HTBI primers served as the primers for a first-round RT-PCR of the TCR CDR3. TCRdb reprocessed the multiplex PCR reads via MiXCR and lists one record per CDR3 protein. Here the sample spans 450,000 to 600,000 distinct CDR3 sequences, approximately 15% being singletons. Source material: blood. The receptors shown here come from a woman aged 40 to 49 with Graves' hyperthyroidism.

In its sample, this clonotype was seen many times. This chain connects TRBV7-2 to TRBJ1-1, with no clear D. The germline gives CDR1 SGHTA, CDR2 FQGNSA. The CDR3 is made up of 12 amino acids. V lost 7 bases and J lost 5, with 11 bases in between. CDR3 DNA: TGTGCCAGCACCTTCGAGGGAACTGAAGCTTTCTTT. Amino acid sequence: CASTFEGTEAFF.

This clonotype was seen only a few times. The chain carries TRBV12-3 or TRBV12-4 and TRBJ2-2; D might be TRBD2 (6 bases). Trimming removed 7 bases at V and 5 bases at J, with 14 bases between. The CDR3 loop spans 14 amino acids. The CDR3 reads CASTGEVQTGELFF. DNA of the CDR3: TGTGCCAGCACGGGGGAGGTACAAACCGGGGAGCTGTTTTTT.

The CDR3 DNA is TGTGCCAGCAGTTACGGACCCACCCTAGCGGAATCCTACGAGCAGTACTTC. Its translation: CASSYGPTLAESYEQYF. This chain connects TRBV6-5 to TRBJ2-7, with TRBD2 matching 7 bases. The CDR3 covers 17 residues. Germline values: CDR1 MNHEY, CDR2 SVGAGI. With V trimmed by 2 bases and J by 1 base, 11 bases remained unmatched.

This clonotype appeared many times. This chain uses TRBV28 with TRBJ2-7; 8 bases are a match to TRBD1. The V gene's germline CDR1 is MDHEN and CDR2 SYDVKM. J lost 3 bases, V lost 5 bases, and 9 bases had no gene match. The CDR3 covers 15 residues. CDR3 region: CASSQTGQGYYEQYF. The CDR3 nucleotides read TGTGCCAGCAGTCAAACCGGACAGGGATACTACGAGCAGTACTTC.

The table lists this clonotype with many counts. V usage is TRBV6-1 and J usage is TRBJ1-5; 8 bases line up with TRBD1. Germline V gene data show CDR1 as MNHNS and CDR2 as SASEGT. J lost 4 bases, V lost 5 bases, and 4 bases had no gene match. CDR3 length: 14 residues. CDR3 in DNA: TGTGCCAGCAGTCCTCGACAGGGGAATCAGCCCCAGCATTTT. Amino acids: CASSPRQGNQPQHF.

This clonotype was found many times. This chain joins TRBV27 and TRBJ1-1; D is uncertain. This CDR3 has 13 residues. In germline, CDR1 is MNHEY, CDR2 SMNVEV (reference sequence). V was clipped by 3 bases and J by 6 bases, with 11 bases between them. CDR3 sequence: CASSLGAGAEAFF. The DNA of the CDR3 is TGTGCCAGCAGTTTGGGCGCGGGCGCTGAAGCTTTCTTT.

Only a few counts were recorded for this clonotype. The chain recombines TRBV7-9 with TRBJ2-1; D gene uncertain. This CDR3 region has 14 residues. The germline gives CDR1 SEHNR, CDR2 FQNEAQ (reference sequence). Trimming took 1 base from V and 6 from J, leaving 10 bases between them. This CDR3 reads CASSLVNRVNEQFF. As DNA, the CDR3 is TGTGCCAGCAGCTTAGTGAATAGGGTCAATGAGCAGTTCTTC.